A selection of T cell receptor beta chains follows, all from one sample in a study of human T cells and chemical hapten exposure. A single record per CDR3 protein comes from TCRdb applying MiXCR to the RACE reads. The top ten clones hold under 3% of a sample with around 380,000 distinct CDR3 sequences, approximately 4.4% of them seen once. This material consisted of whole blood, taken in connection with sensitization to the hapten diphenylcyclopropenone (DPC). These receptors were obtained from a woman in her fifties or sixties with alopecia areata. Some clones in this sample may be carry-over from other donors' samples. Each CDR3 is given with its conserved first and last residue. The D gene is left open where the match is weak. Clone sizes are given selectively: once, few, many, or a class where the clone is expanded.

cdr3_aa	cdr3_nt	v_call	j_call	clone_size	d_call
CASSPAGQHTDTQYF	TGTGCCAGCAGCCCCGCGGGACAACACACAGATACGCAGTATTTT	TRBV7-9	TRBJ2-3	NA	NA
CASSPDKNNEQFF	TGTGCCAGCAGTCCCGACAAGAACAATGAGCAGTTCTTC	TRBV6-2/TRBV6-3	TRBJ2-1	NA	NA
CASSSSTGRRYEQYF	TGTGCCAGCAGCTCATCCACCGGGAGGCGCTACGAGCAGTACTTC	TRBV7-9	TRBJ2-7	few	TRBD2
CASSAGGESYSGNTIYF	TGTGCCAGCAGCGCGGGGGGAGAGAGCTACTCTGGAAACACCATATATTTT	TRBV7-8	TRBJ1-3	few	NA
CASSFKDIYGYTF	TGTGCCAGCAGTTTCAAGGACATCTATGGCTACACCTTC	TRBV28	TRBJ1-2	NA	NA
CASSQDGSGAANTGELFF	TGCGCCAGCAGCCAAGACGGTAGCGGGGCCGCGAACACCGGGGAGCTGTTTTTT	TRBV4-3	TRBJ2-2	NA	TRBD2
CASSYSSYNEQFF	TGTGCCAGCAGTTACTCGTCCTACAATGAGCAGTTCTTC	TRBV6-2/TRBV6-3	TRBJ2-1	many	NA
CASNPTGMPEQYF	TGTGCCAGCAATCCGACAGGGATGCCCGAGCAGTACTTC	TRBV7-9	TRBJ2-7	many	TRBD1
CASSQGINQPQHF	TGTGCCAGCAGCCAAGGGATCAATCAGCCCCAGCATTTT	TRBV14	TRBJ1-5	NA	NA
CSVEGPQGGTDTQYF	TGCAGCGTTGAGGGCCCTCAAGGTGGCACAGATACGCAGTATTTT	TRBV29-1	TRBJ2-3	NA	NA
CASSLGLAGGPTYEQYF	TGTGCCAGCAGTTTGGGACTAGCGGGAGGGCCGACCTACGAGCAGTACTTC	TRBV28	TRBJ2-7	many	TRBD2
CASSEAPHQINEKLFF	TGTGCCAGCAGTGAAGCGCCCCATCAGATTAATGAAAAACTGTTTTTT	TRBV6-1	TRBJ1-4	many	NA
CASSLPGIEKLFF	TGTGCCAGCAGCTTGCCAGGGATTGAAAAACTGTTTTTT	TRBV5-5	TRBJ1-4	many	NA
CASSLGSRKLFF	TGTGCCAGCAGCTTGGGGTCTCGAAAACTGTTTTTT	TRBV7-2	TRBJ1-4	many	NA
CASSPMAGTYEQYF	TGTGCCAGCAGTCCAATGGCAGGGACTTACGAGCAGTACTTC	TRBV27	TRBJ2-7	NA	NA
CATSRVGEQFF	TGTGCCACCAGCAGAGTTGGTGAGCAGTTCTTC	TRBV15	TRBJ2-1	many	NA